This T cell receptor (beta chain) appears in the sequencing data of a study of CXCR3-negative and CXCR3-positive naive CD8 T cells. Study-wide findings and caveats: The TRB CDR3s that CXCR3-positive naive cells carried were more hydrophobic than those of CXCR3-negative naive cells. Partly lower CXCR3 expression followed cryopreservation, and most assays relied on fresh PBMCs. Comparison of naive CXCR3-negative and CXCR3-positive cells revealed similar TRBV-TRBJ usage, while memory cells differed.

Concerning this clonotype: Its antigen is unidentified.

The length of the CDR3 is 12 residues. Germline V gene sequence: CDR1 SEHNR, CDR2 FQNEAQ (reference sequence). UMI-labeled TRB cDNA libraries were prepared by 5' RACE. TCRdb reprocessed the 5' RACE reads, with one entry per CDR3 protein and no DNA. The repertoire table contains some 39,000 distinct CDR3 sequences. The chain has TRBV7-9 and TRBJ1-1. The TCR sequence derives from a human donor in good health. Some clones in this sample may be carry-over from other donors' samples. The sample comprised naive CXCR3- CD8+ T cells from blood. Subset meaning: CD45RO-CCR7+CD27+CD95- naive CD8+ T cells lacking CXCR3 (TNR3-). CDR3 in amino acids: CASSFKPTEAFF.